These 32 T cell receptor beta chains share one sample of origin, sequenced in a study of cytomegalovirus exposure and HLA in healthy donors. Primers for the PCR totalled 60 Vbeta and 13 Jbeta. Here immunoSEQ multiplex PCR was the method, and the copy in TCRdb shows in-frame clones only, minus some. Of over 150,000 clones listed, about 80% are singletons. The source material was PBMCs. The origin of the receptors is a man aged 18 to 29 in good health and CMV-seropositive.

This clone has a handful of counts. The chain couples TRBV9 to TRBJ2-5, with 10 bases fitting TRBD2. Germline V gives CDR1 SGDLS, CDR2 YYNGEE. V dropped 0 bases and J dropped 4; count of bases not matched to a gene: 3. This CDR3 contains 15 residues. CDR3: CASSVAVAGGETQYF. The CDR3 bases are TGTGCCAGCAGCGTAGCAGTAGCGGGGGGAGAGACCCAGTACTTC. Full variable domain (remainder filled in from reference TRBV9 and TRBJ2-5): DSGVTQTPKHLITATGQRVTLRCSPRSGDLSVYWYQQSLDQGLQFLIQYYNGEERAKGNILERFSAQQFPDLHSELNLSSLELGDSALYFCASSVAVAGGETQYFGPGTRLLVL.

V and J are TRBV29-1 and TRBJ2-3; a possible D gene is TRBD1 (6 bases). V was pared by 5 bases and J by 0 bases, with 9 bases between. The CDR3 covers 13 residues. Germline CDR1 and CDR2: SQVTM and ANQGSEA. The CDR3 here is CSVRGQSTDTQYF. The CDR3 DNA is TGCAGCGTTCGCGGACAGAGCACAGATACGCAGTATTTT.

This clone has a handful of counts. V and J are TRBV5-1 and TRBJ2-7; no reliable D call. This CDR3 is 13 amino acids long. CDR1 and CDR2 (germline): SGHRS, YFSETQ. Deletions cut 1 base from V and 0 bases from J, with 5 bases between. The CDR3 DNA follows: TGCGCCAGCAGCTTGACGAGCTCCTACGAGCAGTACTTC. It codes for CASSLTSSYEQYF.

The sample holds a few counts of this clone. V is TRBV6-5 and J is TRBJ1-1; D remains ambiguous. The V gene lost 5 bases and the J gene lost 5 bases, with 9 bases spanning the gap. Germline-derived CDR1 and CDR2 are MNHEY and SVGAGI. There are 12 residues in the CDR3. In nucleotides, the CDR3 is TGTGCCAGCAGTGTCGCCGAGACTGAAGCTTTCTTT. This gives the protein CASSVAETEAFF.

The chain employs TRBV18 and TRBJ1-1; 7 nucleotides agree with TRBD1. The CDR3 is 12 amino acids. V gave up 6 bases and J gave up 8 bases; unmatched junction bases: 6. Germline CDR1 is KGHSH and CDR2 is LQKENI. CDR3 coding DNA: TGTGCCAGCTCCCGTGACAGGGTGGAAGCTTTCTTT. Its translation: CASSRDRVEAFF.

This chain links TRBV5-4 with TRBJ2-7; TRBD1 aligns across 9 bases. This CDR3 region has 15 residues. Germline CDR1 is SGHNT and CDR2 is YYREEE (reference sequence). J gave up 3 bases and V 3 bases, and 7 bases lay outside the gene matches. CDR3 in amino acids: CASSWTGQGIYEQYF. In DNA, the CDR3 is TGTGCCAGCAGCTGGACGGGACAGGGAATCTACGAGCAGTACTTC.

The chain uses TRBV6-5 and TRBJ1-3, with D tentatively TRBD1 (6 bases). Germline assignment: CDR1 MNHEY and CDR2 SVGAGI. V was clipped by 6 bases and J by 4 bases, with 13 bases between them. The CDR3 totals 14 residues. CDR3 sequence: CASRPGQIGNTIYF. The CDR3, as DNA: TGTGCCAGCAGGCCAGGACAGATAGGAAACACCATATATTTT.

This rearrangement joins TRBV4-3 to TRBJ2-2, with a weak D call TRBD2 (5 bases). Looked up from germline, CDR1 is LGHNA and CDR2 is YSLEER. V lost 0 bases and J 6 bases, leaving 11 bases between the germline ends. The CDR3 runs to 15 residues. This CDR3 is CASSQEARGAGELFF. As DNA, the CDR3 is TGCGCCAGCAGCCAAGAAGCTCGGGGTGCCGGGGAGCTGTTTTTT.

This chain connects TRBV6-1 to TRBJ1-5; weak D call: TRBD1 (6 bases). Germline assignment: CDR1 MNHNS and CDR2 SASEGT. Trimming removed 8 bases at V and 4 bases at J, with 12 bases between. This CDR3 comprises 13 residues. The CDR3 spells CASLTGQNQPQHF. The CDR3 coding sequence is TGTGCCAGCCTTACCGGACAGAATCAGCCCCAGCATTTT.

The V gene is TRBV12-5, the J gene TRBJ2-3, with TRBD1 matching 7 bases. The CDR3 is 16 amino acids. V was clipped by 0 bases and J by 0 bases; unmatched bases: 3. From germline, CDR1 is LGHNT and CDR2 FRNRAP. The CDR3 reads CASGLVRGISTDTQYF. In nucleotides, the CDR3 is TGTGCTAGTGGTTTGGTCAGGGGGATCAGCACAGATACGCAGTATTTT.

The chain is built from TRBV27 and TRBJ1-6; D is unresolved. Trimming cost V 3 bases and J 14 bases, with 14 bases left between them. Germline-derived CDR1 and CDR2 are MNHEY and SMNVEV (reference sequence). This CDR3 has 13 residues. CDR3 DNA sequence: TGTGCCAGCAGTTTTGCACAACCGTTCACCCTCCACTTT. It translates to CASSFAQPFTLHF.

This chain uses TRBV27 with TRBJ2-3, with TRBD2 matching over 11 bases. Per the germline V gene, CDR1 is MNHEY and CDR2 is SMNVEV (reference sequence). This CDR3 is 16 amino acids long. V dropped 5 bases and J dropped 5; count of bases not matched to a gene: 9. The DNA of the CDR3 is TGTGCCAGCAGTCTCTTAGCGGGAGGGCTGGTAGATACGCAGTATTTT. Its protein is CASSLLAGGLVDTQYF.

CDR3 nucleotides: TGTGCCAGCAGCTCCTACTCGAGGACAGGCCTCGAGCAGTACTTC. This codes for CASSSYSRTGLEQYF. The chain employs TRBV7-8 and TRBJ2-5, with 7 bases that match TRBD1. The end of the DNA fits TRBJ2-7 better, so the J call may be wrong. The CDR3 covers 15 residues. Germline assignment: CDR1 SGHVS and CDR2 FQNEAQ.

V is TRBV6-5 and J is TRBJ1-2, with D unresolved. In germline, CDR1 is MNHEY, CDR2 SVGAGI. The CDR3 is 14 amino acids. V gave up 3 bases and J gave up 4 bases, with 12 bases separating them. CDR3 DNA sequence: TGTGCCAGCAGTTATTTTGAGAGGCTCTATGGCTACACCTTC. Amino acids: CASSYFERLYGYTF.

V is TRBV6-1 and J is TRBJ2-7; 8 nucleotides match TRBD1. The CDR3 length is 15 residues. V lost 8 bases to trimming and J lost 3 bases; unmatched junction nucleotides: 12. CDR1 and CDR2 from the germline V gene are MNHNS and SASEGT. CDR3: CASSLQGELIYEQYF. The CDR3 DNA reads TGTGCCAGCTCCCTACAGGGGGAGTTAATCTACGAGCAGTACTTC.

This chain joins TRBV6-1 and TRBJ2-7; unclear D gene. V lost 3 bases and J lost 4, with 4 bases in between. Per germline, CDR1 MNHNS and CDR2 SASEGT. The CDR3 spans 11 residues. The CDR3 loop reads CASSEYYEQYF. CDR3 nucleotide sequence: TGTGCCAGCAGTGAGTATTACGAGCAGTACTTC.

The chain is built from TRBV19 and TRBJ1-3; 8 bases align to TRBD1. Germline CDR1 and CDR2: LNHDA and SQIVND (reference sequence). The CDR3 consists of 17 residues. V shed 2 bases and J 0 bases; nucleotides not matched to a gene: 6. CDR3 nucleotide sequence: TGTGCCAGTAGTATAAGGGACAGGATCGACTCTGGAAACACCATATATTTT. It is translated as CASSIRDRIDSGNTIYF. Using reference TRBV19 and TRBJ1-3 for the parts outside the CDR3, the full variable domain is DGGITQSPKYLFRKEGQNVTLSCEQNLNHDAMYWYRQDPGQGLRLIYYSQIVNDFQKGDIAEGYSVSREKKESFPLTVTSAQKNPTAFYLCASSIRDRIDSGNTIYFGEGSWLTVV.

The chain is built from TRBV11-1 and TRBJ2-2; 8 bases line up with TRBD2. CDR3 length: 15 amino acids. The germline V gene encodes CDR1 SGHAT and CDR2 FQDESV (reference sequence). The V gene end was trimmed by 2 bases and the J gene end by 6 bases; junction bases not matched to a gene: 5. Written as DNA, the CDR3 is TGTGCCAGCAGCTTATCCGGGGGGGCCGCCGGGGAGCTGTTTTTT. Residues: CASSLSGGAAGELFF.

V usage is TRBV2 and J usage is TRBJ2-3, with 9 bases that match TRBD1. Germline CDR1 reads SNHLY; CDR2 reads FYNNEI. With 6 bases clipped from V and 0 bases from J, the junction kept 4 bases outside the gene matches. The CDR3 length is 15 residues. The CDR3 DNA reads as TGTGCCAGCAGCACAGGGGGCGTAAGCACAGATACGCAGTATTTT. Translating it yields CASSTGGVSTDTQYF.

This chain connects TRBV15 to TRBJ2-3; D gene ambiguous. The CDR3 loop spans 14 amino acids. V lost 1 base, J lost 1 base, and 6 bases lay in between. CDR1 and CDR2 from the germline V gene are LNHNV and YYDKDF (reference sequence). In DNA form, the CDR3 reads TGTGCCACCAGCAGAGGGTTAGGCACAGATACGCAGTATTTT. It codes for CATSRGLGTDTQYF.

This clone occurred a few times. This chain links TRBV30 with TRBJ2-5, with TRBD1 identical over 9 bases. The junction had 7 bases not matched to a gene; V was cut back by 2 bases and J by 3 bases. Germline V gene sequence: CDR1 GTSNPN, CDR2 SVGIG (reference sequence). The CDR3 is 15 amino acids. The CDR3 coding sequence is TGTGCCTGGAGTTGGAAAAGGACAGGGGAAGAGACCCAGTACTTC. Translating it yields CAWSWKRTGEETQYF. The variable domain in full, completed from reference TRBV30 and TRBJ2-5, reads SQTIHQWPATLVQPVGSPLSLECTVEGTSNPNLYWYRQAAGRGLQLLFYSVGIGQISSEVPQNLSASRPQDRQFILSSKKLLLSDSGFYLCAWSWKRTGEETQYFGPGTRLLVL.

The chain joins TRBV5-5 to TRBJ2-1; 12 bases match TRBD1. Germline V gene data show CDR1 as SGHKS and CDR2 as YYEKEE (reference sequence). V lost 7 bases and J lost 9; bases outside the gene matches: 8. The CDR3 loop spans 14 amino acids. DNA of the CDR3: TGTGCCAGCTCTCTTGGGACAGGGGGCCGTGAGCAGTTCTTC. Amino acid sequence: CASSLGTGGREQFF.

On this clone itself: The junction shows a germline mismatch at one end, possibly a read error. The CDR3 DNA is TGTGCCAGCTCACCACCGTCTATTCGAGGGGGACCAGACTTC. Amino acid sequence: CASSPPSIRGGPDF. The chain recombines TRBV18 with TRBJ2-7; tentatively, D is TRBD1 (6 bases). The CDR3 sequence is 14 residues long. Germline-derived CDR1 and CDR2 are KGHSH and LQKENI.

A word on this clone: The junction departs from germline at one end; a sequencing error may be responsible. The genes are TRBV7-9 and TRBJ2-1; TRBD2 aligns across 10 bases. In germline, CDR1 is SEHNR, CDR2 FQNEAQ (reference sequence). CDR3 length: 16 residues. CDR3 amino acids: CSSSFQREGPGNEQFF. Written as DNA, the CDR3 is TGTTCCAGCAGCTTCCAGCGGGAGGGCCCGGGCAATGAGCAGTTCTTC. The variable domain in full, with the rest retrieved from reference TRBV7-9 and TRBJ2-1, is DTGVSQNPRHKITKRGQNVTFRCDPISEHNRLYWYRQTLGQGPEFLTYFQNEAQLEKSRLLSDRFSAERPKGSFSTLEIQRTEQGDSAMYLCSSSFQREGPGNEQFFGPGTRLTVL.

The chain uses TRBV25-1 and TRBJ1-5; 8 nucleotides line up with TRBD1. The ends lost 8 bases at V and 0 bases at J; junction bases unmatched: 3. Germline V gene data show CDR1 as MGHDK and CDR2 as SYGVNS. The CDR3 length is 14 residues. Here the CDR3 reads CASSDRASNQPQHF. The CDR3 DNA is TGTGCCAGCTCGGACAGGGCTAGCAATCAGCCCCAGCATTTT.

V gene TRBV9 combines with J gene TRBJ2-7; TRBD2 matches at 7 bases. In germline, CDR1 is SGDLS, CDR2 YYNGEE. The CDR3 consists of 14 residues. V shed 3 bases and J 3 bases; nucleotides not matched to a gene: 6. CDR3 in amino acids: CASSGGDYNYEQYF. The CDR3, as DNA: TGTGCCAGCAGCGGGGGGGACTACAACTACGAGCAGTACTTC.

The V call is TRBV15, the J call TRBJ1-2; a possible D gene is TRBD1 (5 bases). V lost 5 bases and J 0 bases, leaving 10 bases between the germline ends. CDR1 LNHNV and CDR2 YYDKDF come from the germline V gene (reference sequence). This CDR3 has 14 residues. The CDR3, as DNA: TGTGCCACCAGCCGACAGATTTCTAACTATGGCTACACCTTC. Protein: CATSRQISNYGYTF. The whole variable domain, remainder taken from reference TRBV15 and TRBJ1-2, is DAMVIQNPRYQVTQFGKPVTLSCSQTLNHNVMYWYQQKSSQAPKLLFHYYDKDFNNEADTPDNFQSRRPNTSFCFLDIRSPGLGDTAMYLCATSRQISNYGYTFGSGTRLTVV.

This clone came up once. The chain recombines TRBV2 with TRBJ1-5; 9 nucleotides line up with TRBD1. CDR1 SNHLY and CDR2 FYNNEI come from the germline V gene. With 5 bases clipped from V and 11 bases from J, the junction kept 10 bases outside the gene matches. This CDR3 contains 14 residues. Here the CDR3 DNA reads TGTGCCAGCAGTACCGGGACAGGGCGGGGCGCCCAGCATTTT. This encodes CASSTGTGRGAQHF.

The chain uses TRBV5-4 and TRBJ1-3; 12 positions match TRBD1. The CDR3 totals 18 residues. J lost 1 base, V lost 4 bases, and 9 bases had no gene match. Germline V CDR1 and CDR2: SGHNT, YYREEE (reference sequence). The DNA for the CDR3 is TGTGCCAGCAGCCCGGGACAGGGGGCAGCTAGATCTGGAAACACCATATATTTT. Its protein is CASSPGQGAARSGNTIYF.

The V call is TRBV2, the J call TRBJ2-1, with 9 bases identical to TRBD1. Trimming at V came to 2 bases and at J to 5 bases, leaving 1 base not matched to a gene. Germline V gives CDR1 SNHLY, CDR2 FYNNEI. The CDR3 extends over 14 amino acids. The CDR3 nucleotides are TGTGCCAGCAGTGAAAACAGGGGGCACAATGAGCAGTTCTTC. This codes for CASSENRGHNEQFF. Combining the CDR3 with reference TRBV2 and TRBJ2-1 gives the whole variable domain EPEVTQTPSHQVTQMGQEVILRCVPISNHLYFYWYRQILGQKVEFLVSFYNNEISEKSEIFDDQFSVERPDGSNFTLKIRSTKLEDSAMYFCASSENRGHNEQFFGPGTRLTVL.

This chain connects TRBV15 to TRBJ1-5; no firm D call. This CDR3 has 14 amino acids. Germline CDR1 is LNHNV and CDR2 is YYDKDF (reference sequence). Trimming pared 0 bases from V and 7 bases from J, leaving 10 bases between. The CDR3 protein is CATSRDHGGQPQHF. The CDR3 nucleotides are TGTGCCACCAGCAGAGATCACGGAGGACAGCCCCAGCATTTT.

The chain links TRBV6-1 to TRBJ2-1, with 8 bases that match TRBD2. The CDR3 is 16 amino acids. Germline V gene lookup returns CDR1 MNHNS and CDR2 SASEGT. The junction had 12 bases not matched to a gene; V was cut back by 2 bases and J by 9 bases. DNA for the CDR3: TGTGCCAGCAGTGAACGGACTAGCACCGCTCCGAGTGAGCAGTTCTTC. It translates to CASSERTSTAPSEQFF.